This passage covers 28 T cell receptor beta chains from one sample sequenced in a study of blood T cells in healthy people across ages. Alongside a J-beta primer mix, a sample-barcoded 5' primer served in a second PCR lasting 7 to 11 cycles. Each CDR3 protein gets one entry after TCRdb re-called the 5' RACE reads with MiXCR. The sample consists of hundreds of thousands of distinct CDR3 sequences, 58% of them appearing once. The source material was blood. The receptors originated from a man aged 30-40 years in good health.

This clonotype was counted a few times. Here the CDR3 reads CSASANRLQAFF. The CDR3 DNA is TGCAGTGCTAGCGCCAATAGGCTCCAAGCTTTCTTT. This chain links TRBV20-1 with TRBJ1-1, with no clear D. CDR1 DFQATT and CDR2 SNEGSKA come from the germline V gene (reference sequence). With 3 bases removed from V and 9 bases from J, the gap between germline ends came to 14 bases. The CDR3 contains 12 residues.

This clonotype was seen only once. The chain carries TRBV6-1 and TRBJ2-5; 9 bases are a match to TRBD1. The CDR3 totals 15 residues. In germline, CDR1 is MNHNS, CDR2 SASEGT. V dropped 6 bases and J dropped 5; count of bases not matched to a gene: 10. For the CDR3, the DNA is TGTGCCAGCAGGGACAGGGGTCAATTTTTGGAGACCCAGTACTTC. It encodes CASRDRGQFLETQYF.

In this sample, this clonotype turned up a few times. The chain has TRBV6-6 and TRBJ2-7; 9 positions match TRBD2. The CDR3 spans 15 residues. V dropped 8 bases and J dropped 0; count of bases not matched to a gene: 8. Germline V CDR1 and CDR2: MNHNY, SVGAGI (reference sequence). The CDR3 here is CASAYAGGSSYEQYF. The CDR3, as DNA: TGTGCCAGCGCGTATGCGGGAGGGTCCTCCTACGAGCAGTACTTC.

This clonotype was detected a few times. The chain joins TRBV11-2 to TRBJ2-5; weak D call: TRBD1 (6 bases). This CDR3 is 15 amino acids long. Per germline, CDR1 SGHAT and CDR2 FQNNGV. Trimming took 7 bases from V and 6 from J, leaving 21 bases between them. The DNA of the CDR3 is TGTGCCAGCAACCCCCAGGGGACCCAGCAAAAGACCCAGTACTTC. Residues: CASNPQGTQQKTQYF.

This clonotype was seen once. The chain links TRBV9 to TRBJ2-1; D not resolved. Germline V lookup: CDR1 SGDLS, CDR2 YYNGEE. The CDR3 runs to 15 residues. With 1 base removed from V and 3 bases from J, the gap between germline ends came to 11 bases. The CDR3 DNA is TGTGCCAGCAGCGTATTTTCGTGGGACTACAATGAGCAGTTCTTC. Its translation: CASSVFSWDYNEQFF.

This clonotype showed up just a few times. The J gene is TRBJ1-6, the V gene TRBV2; no clear D. Trimming took off 2 bases at V and 0 bases at J, with 5 bases between the two ends. CDR1 and CDR2 from the germline V gene are SNHLY and FYNNEI. This CDR3 has 15 amino acids. CDR3 nucleotide sequence: TGTGCCAGCAGTGAAACAGACTCCTATAATTCACCCCTCCACTTT. Translated: CASSETDSYNSPLHF.

The count of this clonotype is one. V is TRBV7-2 and J is TRBJ2-3; TRBD2 matches 9 bases. Looked up from germline, CDR1 is SGHTA and CDR2 is FQGNSA. The length of the CDR3 is 16 residues. Unmatched junction bases numbered 9, after V lost 5 bases and J lost 3 bases. The CDR3 nucleotides are TGTGCCAGCAGCGCGCTGGAGCGGGGGGTTACAGATACGCAGTATTTT. Translation: CASSALERGVTDTQYF. Together with reference TRBV7-2 and TRBJ2-3, the CDR3 gives the full variable domain: GAGVSQSPSNKVTEKGKDVELRCDPISGHTALYWYRQSLGQGLEFLIYFQGNSAPDKSGLPSDRFSAERTGGSVSTLTIQRTQQEDSAVYLCASSALERGVTDTQYFGPGTRLTVL.

V and J are TRBV25-1 and TRBJ2-7; 9 positions match TRBD1. The CDR3 extends over 17 amino acids. The germline gives CDR1 MGHDK, CDR2 SYGVNS. V was clipped by 2 bases and J by 4 bases; unmatched bases: 12. CDR3 in amino acids: CASSERPGQGFEYEQYF. CDR3 DNA: TGTGCCAGCAGTGAACGACCGGGACAGGGTTTCGAATACGAGCAGTACTTC.

This clonotype came up a few times. The chain couples TRBV7-3 to TRBJ2-1; 11 nucleotides line up with TRBD2. Germline values: CDR1 SGHTA, CDR2 FQGTGA. V lost 5 bases and J lost 7; bases outside the gene matches: 10. This CDR3 has 16 residues. The CDR3 DNA is TGTGCCAGCAGCCGACGTAGCGGGGGGGCCGGGAATGAGCAGTTCTTC. It codes for CASSRRSGGAGNEQFF.

The table lists this clonotype with a few counts. This chain joins TRBV6-5 and TRBJ2-7, with 8 bases aligning to TRBD1. Germline V CDR1 and CDR2: MNHEY, SVGAGI. V shed 1 base and J 7 bases; nucleotides not matched to a gene: 6. The CDR3 runs to 14 residues. CDR3 loop: CASSYYRTGREQYF. The CDR3, as DNA: TGTGCCAGCAGTTACTATAGGACAGGGAGAGAGCAGTACTTC.

The V and J genes are TRBV6-2 or TRBV6-3 and TRBJ1-2; TRBD1 might be the D (5 bases). The V gene lost 5 bases and the J gene lost 8 bases, with 15 bases spanning the gap. CDR3 length: 13 amino acids. Germline V gene data show CDR1 as MNHEY and CDR2 as SVGEGT. The CDR3 reads CASSVQVPAGYTF. Written as DNA, the CDR3 is TGTGCCAGCAGTGTACAGGTACCAGCCGGCTACACCTTC.

This clonotype was recorded once. This sequence joins TRBV3-1 and TRBJ1-5; D unresolved. From germline, CDR1 is LGHDT and CDR2 YNNKEL (reference sequence). The V and J ends lost 0 bases and 5 bases respectively, with 5 bases between them. The CDR3 is 13 amino acids. The chain's CDR3 is CASSQDSYQPQHF. The CDR3 DNA follows: TGTGCCAGCAGCCAAGACAGTTATCAGCCCCAGCATTTT.

On this clonotype itself: The junction departs from germline at one end; a sequencing error may be responsible. V and J are TRBV7-2 and TRBJ1-2; D is possibly TRBD1 (5 bases). CDR1 and CDR2 (germline): SGHTA, FQGNSA. CDR3 size: 15 residues. The CDR3, as DNA: TGTGCCAGCAGCTTAGGAGAGTGGGGCACGTATGGCTGCACCTTC. Translation: CASSLGEWGTYGCTF.

This clonotype was picked up a small number of times. CDR3 sequence reads: CSARGTGVDTQYF. Here the CDR3 DNA reads TGCAGTGCCAGGGGCACAGGGGTAGATACGCAGTATTTT. V usage is TRBV20-1 and J usage is TRBJ2-3; TRBD1 matches 7 bases. The CDR3 extends over 13 amino acids. Unmatched junction bases numbered 8, after V lost 6 bases and J lost 5 bases. Per the germline V gene, CDR1 is DFQATT and CDR2 is SNEGSKA (reference sequence).

This rearrangement joins TRBV5-1 to TRBJ1-5; D is possibly TRBD1 (6 bases). Trimming took 4 bases from V and 9 from J, leaving 14 bases between them. The CDR3 spans 13 residues. From germline, CDR1 is SGHRS and CDR2 YFSETQ. CDR3: CASSPGEQRPQHF. Written as DNA, the CDR3 is TGCGCCAGCAGCCCAGGGGAGCAGCGGCCCCAGCATTTT.

The chain uses TRBV20-1 and TRBJ2-3; maybe TRBD1 (6 bases). Trimming took 1 base from V and 6 from J, leaving 14 bases between them. This CDR3 region has 14 residues. Germline V gene lookup returns CDR1 DFQATT and CDR2 SNEGSKA (reference sequence). As DNA, the CDR3 is TGCAGTGCTAGAGCCCCCCAGGGGACGGATACGCAGTATTTT. This gives the protein CSARAPQGTDTQYF.

This chain connects TRBV20-1 to TRBJ2-5, with 8 bases aligning to TRBD2. V was pared by 3 bases and J by 1 base, with 7 bases of the junction left unmatched. Germline values: CDR1 DFQATT, CDR2 SNEGSKA (reference sequence). The CDR3 consists of 15 residues. In DNA, the CDR3 is TGCAGTGCTAGTGGGCGGGGGGCCTTCCAAGAGACCCAGTACTTC. Protein sequence: CSASGRGAFQETQYF.

The genes are TRBV5-1 and TRBJ1-2; possibly TRBD1 for D (5 bases). The CDR3 length is 12 residues. Deletions cut 5 bases from V and 3 bases from J, with 8 bases between. Germline CDR1 is SGHRS and CDR2 is YFSETQ. This CDR3 is CASSDRDYGYTF. The CDR3 bases are TGCGCCAGCAGTGACAGAGACTATGGCTACACCTTC. Variable domain in full (rest from reference TRBV5-1 and TRBJ1-2): KAGVTQTPRYLIKTRGQQVTLSCSPISGHRSVSWYQQTPGQGLQFLFEYFSETQRNKGNFPGRFSGRQFSNSRSEMNVSTLELGDSALYLCASSDRDYGYTFGSGTRLTVV.

V usage is TRBV29-1 and J usage is TRBJ2-1, with 10 bases fitting TRBD2. Germline CDR1 is SQVTM and CDR2 is ANQGSEA. The CDR3 is 15 amino acids. Unmatched junction bases numbered 8, after V lost 6 bases and J lost 3 bases. The CDR3 DNA sequence: TGCAGCGTGGTAATAGCGGGGGGATACTACAATGAGCAGTTCTTC. It encodes CSVVIAGGYYNEQFF.

In this sample, this clonotype turned up a few times. The gene calls are TRBV20-1 and TRBJ1-6; TRBD1 matches 7 bases. In germline, CDR1 is DFQATT, CDR2 SNEGSKA (reference sequence). Losses at the gene ends were 4 bases for V and 10 bases for J; bases not matched to a gene: 7. The CDR3 contains 13 residues. CDR3 sequence (DNA): TGCAGTGCTACGTCAGGGGGACGATCACCCCTCCACTTT. It codes for CSATSGGRSPLHF.

V is TRBV6-2 or TRBV6-3 and J is TRBJ1-1, with unresolved D. The CDR3 is 14 residues long. CDR1 is MNHEY and CDR2 is SVGEGT in the germline V gene. V lost 5 bases and J 0 bases, leaving 10 bases between the germline ends. CDR3 in amino acids: CASSNPMVNTEAFF. Here the CDR3 DNA reads TGTGCCAGCAGTAACCCCATGGTGAACACTGAAGCTTTCTTT.

The chain employs TRBV21-1 and TRBJ2-5. TRBV21-1 corresponds to a pseudogene. The length of the CDR3 is 15 residues. The CDR3: CASSKKAGPQETQYF. The CDR3 bases are TGTGCCAGCAGCAAAAAGGCAGGACCCCAAGAGACCCAGTACTTC.

The chain combines TRBV7-9 with TRBJ1-2; 11 bases match TRBD1. With 5 bases clipped from V and 4 bases from J, the junction kept 6 bases outside the gene matches. Per germline, CDR1 SEHNR and CDR2 FQNEAQ (reference sequence). The CDR3 totals 15 residues. The CDR3 reads CASSRTGGVGYGYTF. In DNA, the CDR3 is TGTGCCAGCAGCCGGACAGGGGGCGTTGGCTATGGCTACACCTTC.

This clonotype was detected only a few times. The gene calls are TRBV6-1 and TRBJ1-6; D call uncertain. Germline lookup yields CDR1 MNHNS and CDR2 SASEGT. The germline V and J ends were trimmed by 2 bases and 7 bases, with 0 bases remaining between them. This CDR3 is 11 amino acids long. The CDR3 DNA sequence: TGTGCCAGCAGTGAAAATTCACCCCTCCACTTT. Translating gives CASSENSPLHF.

The chain couples TRBV6-2 or TRBV6-3 to TRBJ2-7, with TRBD2 as a possible D gene (7 bases). Germline CDR1 reads MNHEY; CDR2 reads SVGEGT. The CDR3 extends over 15 amino acids. V lost 3 bases to trimming and J lost 5 bases, with 17 bases between them. CDR3 in amino acids: CASSYPRERDNEQYF. CDR3 in DNA: TGTGCCAGCAGTTATCCGCGGGAGAGGGACAACGAGCAGTACTTC.

The chain recombines TRBV6-1 with TRBJ2-7; 7 bases agree with TRBD1. Germline V gives CDR1 MNHNS, CDR2 SASEGT. The CDR3 runs to 14 residues. V dropped 5 bases and J dropped 4; count of bases not matched to a gene: 8. CDR3 region: CASSSDRFSYEQYF. CDR3 DNA sequence: TGTGCCAGCAGTTCGGACAGGTTCTCGTACGAGCAGTACTTC.

This chain joins TRBV5-1 and TRBJ2-2, with TRBD2 matching 10 bases. V was clipped by 0 bases and J by 4 bases; unmatched bases: 3. The V gene's germline CDR1 is SGHRS and CDR2 YFSETQ. CDR3 length: 16 amino acids. CDR3 loop: CASSLGTSGFTGELFF. The CDR3 nucleotides are TGCGCCAGCAGCTTGGGGACTAGCGGATTCACCGGGGAGCTGTTTTTT. Full variable domain (missing parts from reference TRBV5-1 and TRBJ2-2): KAGVTQTPRYLIKTRGQQVTLSCSPISGHRSVSWYQQTPGQGLQFLFEYFSETQRNKGNFPGRFSGRQFSNSRSEMNVSTLELGDSALYLCASSLGTSGFTGELFFGEGSRLTVL.

CDR3 sequence: CSAPRGGTRSNNEQFF. CDR3 DNA sequence: TGCAGTGCCCCCCGTGGTGGGACAAGGAGTAACAATGAGCAGTTCTTC. The chain is built from TRBV20-1 and TRBJ2-1; tentative D call: TRBD1 (6 bases). Trimming took off 6 bases at V and 5 bases at J, with 23 bases between the two ends. The length of the CDR3 is 16 residues. Germline V gives CDR1 DFQATT, CDR2 SNEGSKA (reference sequence).